What follows are 24 T cell receptor beta chains derived from one specimen sequenced in a study of blood T cell repertoires in COVID-19. Repertoires were generated with immunoSEQ multiplex PCR, while TCRdb's copy carries only in-frame clones and drops some. The sample holds 58,000 or so clones; 70% to 90% are singletons and the top ten take 6.5% to 8.5%. Sequenced: peripheral blood. The receptors stem from a woman in her sixties or seventies with active COVID-19.

V is TRBV12-3 or TRBV12-4 and J is TRBJ2-7, with 7 nucleotides matching TRBD1. CDR3 length equals 12 residues. V trimming: 5 bases; J trimming: 5 bases; junction bases outside the gene matches: 3. CDR3 in DNA: TGTGCCAGCAGTCCCGGGACAGACGAGCAGTACTTC. This codes for CASSPGTDEQYF.

V gene TRBV24-1 combines with J gene TRBJ2-2; possibly TRBD2 for D (6 bases). The CDR3 runs 15 residues. V dropped 5 bases and J dropped 6 bases, with 15 bases sitting between them. Germline V gene sequence: CDR1 KGHDR, CDR2 SFDVKD. CDR3 amino acids: CATSAFRGNAGELFF. CDR3 bases: TGTGCCACCAGTGCTTTTCGCGGGAATGCCGGGGAGCTGTTTTTT.

CDR3 region: CASSPGLAEQETQYF. Written as DNA, the CDR3 is TGTGCCAGCTCACCGGGACTAGCGGAACAAGAGACCCAGTACTTC. The chain employs TRBV18 and TRBJ2-5, with TRBD2 identical over 11 bases. The CDR3 covers 15 residues. The ends lost 3 bases at V and 2 bases at J; junction bases unmatched: 2. Germline values: CDR1 KGHSH, CDR2 LQKENI.

The chain combines TRBV28 with TRBJ1-2; tentative D call: TRBD1 (6 bases). The CDR3 length is 13 residues. Germline CDR1 reads MDHEN; CDR2 reads SYDVKM. Between the trimmed V and J ends, which lost 7 bases and 2 bases, there was a span of 11 bases. DNA for the CDR3: TGTGCCAGCACCTTCACAGGGAACTATGGCTACACCTTC. It translates to CASTFTGNYGYTF.

The chain uses TRBV2 and TRBJ2-7; D is undetermined. The CDR3 is 15 residues long. V was clipped by 3 bases and J by 1 base, with 13 bases between them. Germline V CDR1 and CDR2: SNHLY, FYNNEI. The CDR3 DNA sequence: TGTGCCAGCAGTGAGCGTTCGGTATTATCCTACGAGCAGTACTTC. Translating it yields CASSERSVLSYEQYF.

The chain uses TRBV19 and TRBJ1-2, with D perhaps TRBD1 (6 bases). The CDR3 has 15 amino acids. V lost 4 bases, J lost 5 bases, and 17 bases lay in between. Germline loops: CDR1 LNHDA, CDR2 SQIVND (reference sequence). The CDR3 loop reads CASSKGHTEGYGYTF. CDR3 in DNA: TGTGCCAGTAGTAAGGGACACACTGAGGGATATGGCTACACCTTC.

The chain's CDR3 is CASSPKTSTDTQYF. The CDR3 coding sequence is TGTGCCAGCAGTCCAAAGACTAGCACAGATACGCAGTATTTT. The chain employs TRBV2 and TRBJ2-3; D not resolved. This CDR3 comprises 14 residues. The V gene's germline CDR1 is SNHLY and CDR2 FYNNEI. V lost 5 bases, J lost 0 bases, and 9 bases lay in between.

The V and J genes are TRBV2 and TRBJ1-4; 9 bases match TRBD1. The V gene end was trimmed by 8 bases and the J gene end by 0 bases; junction bases not matched to a gene: 7. The CDR3 has 16 residues. Germline V gene data show CDR1 as SNHLY and CDR2 as FYNNEI. The CDR3 spells CASSDRGGATNEKLFF. In nucleotides, the CDR3 is TGTGCCAGCTCCGACAGGGGGGGGGCAACTAATGAAAAACTGTTTTTT.

The chain links TRBV24-1 to TRBJ1-5, with 7 bases fitting TRBD1. Germline-derived CDR1 and CDR2 are KGHDR and SFDVKD. V trimming: 7 bases; J trimming: 0 bases; junction bases outside the gene matches: 8. The CDR3 is 16 amino acids. The CDR3: CATSSVQGHSNQPQHF. Here the CDR3 DNA reads TGTGCCACCAGCAGTGTACAGGGGCATAGCAATCAGCCCCAGCATTTT.

The chain has TRBV19 and TRBJ2-3; no firm D call. Germline values: CDR1 LNHDA, CDR2 SQIVND (reference sequence). Deletions cut 2 bases from V and 4 bases from J, with 4 bases between. There are 12 residues in the CDR3. Here the CDR3 DNA reads TGTGCCAGTAGTATATCCGCAGATACGCAGTATTTT. Translating it yields CASSISADTQYF.

J is TRBJ1-1 and V is TRBV5-1, with a weak D call TRBD1 (6 bases). CDR3 length: 16 residues. The germline V gene encodes CDR1 SGHRS and CDR2 YFSETQ. V lost 7 bases and J lost 0, with 19 bases in between. The CDR3 coding sequence is TGCGCCAGCCGCTACGGCGATCAGGGGATGAACACTGAAGCTTTCTTT. Encoded protein: CASRYGDQGMNTEAFF.

This CDR3 reads CASSIPGRGNQPQHF. DNA for the CDR3: TGTGCCAGCAGCATTCCCGGGAGGGGAAATCAGCCCCAGCATTTT. V is TRBV28 and J is TRBJ1-5; D perhaps matches TRBD1 (5 bases). The V gene lost 6 bases and the J gene lost 4 bases, with 16 bases spanning the gap. Germline CDR1 is MDHEN and CDR2 is SYDVKM. The CDR3 loop spans 15 amino acids. The full variable domain, completed using reference TRBV28 and TRBJ1-5, is DVKVTQSSRYLVKRTGEKVFLECVQDMDHENMFWYRQDPGLGLRLIYFSYDVKMKEKGDIPEGYSVSREKKERFSLILESASTNQTSMYLCASSIPGRGNQPQHFGDGTRLSIL.

V usage is TRBV7-3 and J usage is TRBJ2-1, with 9 bases that match TRBD1. The CDR3 runs 15 residues. The junction had 12 bases not matched to a gene; V was cut back by 5 bases and J by 10 bases. Germline V gene lookup returns CDR1 SGHTA and CDR2 FQGTGA. The CDR3 region is CASSQGTGWMEEQFF. The CDR3 nucleotides are TGTGCCAGCAGCCAGGGGACAGGGTGGATGGAAGAGCAGTTCTTC. The variable domain in full, with the rest retrieved from reference TRBV7-3 and TRBJ2-1, is GAGVSQTPSNKVTEKGKYVELRCDPISGHTALYWYRQSLGQGPEFLIYFQGTGAADDSGLPNDRFFAVRPEGSVSTLKIQRTERGDSAVYLCASSQGTGWMEEQFFGPGTRLTVL.

J is TRBJ1-2 and V is TRBV7-9; TRBD1 matches at 7 bases. V shed 5 bases, J shed 7 bases, and the junction held 16 bases outside the gene matches. Germline V gives CDR1 SEHNR, CDR2 FQNEAQ (reference sequence). The CDR3 consists of 16 residues. CDR3 nucleotides: TGTGCCAGCAGCCATCCCTATACGGACAGGAAGGGTGGCTACACCTTC. Its translation is CASSHPYTDRKGGYTF. Drawing the rest from reference TRBV7-9 and TRBJ1-2, the complete variable domain is DTGVSQNPRHKITKRGQNVTFRCDPISEHNRLYWYRQTLGQGPEFLTYFQNEAQLEKSRLLSDRFSAERPKGSFSTLEIQRTEQGDSAMYLCASSHPYTDRKGGYTFGSGTRLTVV.

For the CDR3, the DNA is TGTGCCAGCAGCAGAGGACAGGGAAGATTAGAGACCCAGTACTTC. It codes for CASSRGQGRLETQYF. The chain couples TRBV5-4 to TRBJ2-5; 8 positions agree with TRBD1. The CDR3 spans 15 residues. From germline, CDR1 is SGHNT and CDR2 YYREEE (reference sequence). With 4 bases clipped from V and 4 bases from J, the junction kept 9 bases outside the gene matches.

The sample holds one count of this clone. The J gene is TRBJ2-1, the V gene TRBV19, with D perhaps matching TRBD2 (6 bases). The CDR3 totals 15 residues. V was trimmed by 8 bases and J by 6 bases, leaving 20 bases between them. The germline gives CDR1 LNHDA, CDR2 SQIVND (reference sequence). CDR3 bases: TGTGCCAGTTCGATTTCGTCTGGGAGGACCAATGAGCAGTTCTTC. Its protein product is CASSISSGRTNEQFF.

J is TRBJ1-1 and V is TRBV4-1; the D is unclear. V gave up 4 bases and J gave up 4 bases, with 13 bases separating them. The CDR3 totals 14 residues. Germline lookup yields CDR1 MGHRA and CDR2 YSYEKL. The chain's CDR3 is CASSRLSPSTEAFF. CDR3 bases: TGCGCCAGCAGCCGACTTAGTCCGTCCACTGAAGCTTTCTTT.

The chain uses TRBV5-1 and TRBJ1-5; D ambiguous. With 2 bases removed from V and 4 bases from J, the gap between germline ends came to 10 bases. This CDR3 contains 14 residues. Looked up from germline, CDR1 is SGHRS and CDR2 is YFSETQ. CDR3 nucleotides: TGCGCCAGCAGCTTAACTCCCTCAAATCAGCCCCAGCATTTT. Amino acids: CASSLTPSNQPQHF.

This chain connects TRBV5-4 to TRBJ2-7, with TRBD1 identical over 7 bases. This CDR3 spans 14 amino acids. V was pared by 3 bases and J by 4 bases, with 7 bases of the junction left unmatched. The V gene's germline CDR1 is SGHNT and CDR2 YYREEE (reference sequence). This chain's CDR3 is CASSWGQTVYEQYF. The CDR3 DNA follows: TGTGCCAGCAGCTGGGGACAGACGGTATACGAGCAGTACTTC.

This clone was detected a few times. The chain joins TRBV5-1 to TRBJ2-1; 11 bases align to TRBD2. The CDR3 is 20 residues long. Germline-derived CDR1 and CDR2 are SGHRS and YFSETQ. J lost 0 bases, V lost 4 bases, and 15 bases had no gene match. CDR3 protein: CASSKELAGATKSSYNEQFF. In nucleotides, the CDR3 is TGCGCCAGCAGCAAAGAACTAGCGGGGGCGACAAAAAGCTCCTACAATGAGCAGTTCTTC.

V gene TRBV24-1 combines with J gene TRBJ2-1; a possible D gene is TRBD2 (6 bases). The CDR3 runs to 15 residues. Germline V lookup: CDR1 KGHDR, CDR2 SFDVKD. Trimming stripped 10 bases from V and 3 bases from J, with 18 bases between. This chain's CDR3 is CATAFGRAGYNEQFF. The CDR3 nucleotides are TGTGCCACGGCGTTCGGACGAGCGGGCTACAATGAGCAGTTCTTC.

The chain combines TRBV28 with TRBJ1-1, with 8 nucleotides matching TRBD1. The ends lost 7 bases at V and 1 base at J; junction bases unmatched: 5. CDR1 and CDR2 from the germline V gene are MDHEN and SYDVKM. The CDR3 covers 14 residues. The CDR3 spells CASTGQGANTEAFF. As DNA, the CDR3 is TGTGCCAGCACCGGACAGGGAGCGAACACTGAAGCTTTCTTT.

J is TRBJ1-1 and V is TRBV5-1; D is uncertain. Per the germline V gene, CDR1 is SGHRS and CDR2 is YFSETQ. The CDR3 contains 16 residues. V lost 1 base and J lost 0, with 13 bases in between. The CDR3 region has the DNA TGCGCCAGCAGCTTGTTGCTTGGGCCGGTGAACACTGAAGCTTTCTTT. It yields the protein CASSLLLGPVNTEAFF.

The chain uses TRBV2 and TRBJ1-4, with a possible D match to TRBD1 (5 bases). Per the germline V gene, CDR1 is SNHLY and CDR2 is FYNNEI. The length of the CDR3 is 15 residues. The V and J ends lost 1 base and 10 bases respectively, with 16 bases between them. The CDR3 loop reads CASSEDEIPGGKLFF. CDR3 DNA sequence: TGTGCCAGCAGTGAAGACGAGATTCCGGGGGGAAAACTGTTTTTT.